Following are 14 T cell receptor beta chains from one sample sequenced in a study of vaccination and CD4 T cells after COVID-19. These receptors have no known antigen. Treatment meaning: roughly 10-day PBMC culture with coronavirus spike peptide pools or control peptides (ViraFEST assay). Cultured CD4+ T cell DNA was sequenced using the Oncomine TCR Beta short-read assay. Using its own MiXCR run on the PCR reads, TCRdb lists one record per CDR3 protein. The sample holds more than 15,000 distinct CDR3 sequences; 72% are singletons and the top ten take over 15%. The sample was CD4+ T cells from blood, cultured in vitro. These receptors were collected from a human donor who had recovered from COVID-19.

The rearrangement uses TRBV7-2 and TRBJ2-5, with TRBD1 as a possible D gene (6 bases). The CDR3 runs to 15 residues. Germline V gives CDR1 SGHTA, CDR2 FQGNSA. V lost 4 bases to trimming and J lost 5 bases, with 17 bases between them. The CDR3 reads CASSSSPSGEETQYF. The DNA of the CDR3 is TGTGCCAGCAGCTCATCTCCCTCAGGGGAGGAGACCCAGTACTTC.

This clonotype was picked up a small number of times. The chain is built from TRBV6-4 and TRBJ1-2; D remains unclear. Per the germline V gene, CDR1 is MRHNA and CDR2 is SNTAGT. The CDR3 runs to 12 residues. V lost 3 bases, J lost 4 bases, and 6 bases lay in between. The CDR3 region is CASSDGFYGYTF. Written as DNA, the CDR3 is TGTGCCAGCAGTGATGGGTTCTATGGCTACACCTTC.

The chain links TRBV7-2 to TRBJ1-6; 10 bases fit TRBD1. The germline V gene encodes CDR1 SGHTA and CDR2 FQGNSA. The J segment lost 10 bases and the V segment lost 5 bases, leaving 11 bases of the junction unmatched. The CDR3 runs 16 residues. CDR3 bases: TGTGCCAGCAGCCCACACCGGGACAGGGGAGGATCACCCCTCCACTTT. Translation: CASSPHRDRGGSPLHF.

The rearrangement links TRBV2 to TRBJ1-2; D is unclear. V was shortened by 4 bases and J by 4 bases, with 10 bases between the two germline ends. This CDR3 spans 13 amino acids. CDR1 and CDR2 from the germline V gene are SNHLY and FYNNEI. The CDR3 reads CASSGTSAYGYTF. Written as DNA, the CDR3 is TGTGCCAGCAGTGGGACTTCCGCCTATGGCTACACCTTC.

The chain recombines TRBV7-9 with TRBJ1-2; D is possibly TRBD1 (5 bases). The CDR3 has 14 amino acids. Looked up from germline, CDR1 is SEHNR and CDR2 is FQNEAQ (reference sequence). Trimming left V 6 bases short and J 4 bases short, with 15 bases between. The CDR3: CASSLRDVGYGYTF. The CDR3 coding sequence is TGTGCCAGCAGTTTGAGGGACGTGGGCTATGGCTACACCTTC.

This clonotype occurred a few times. This rearrangement joins TRBV27 to TRBJ1-5; D is unresolved. The germline CDR1 and CDR2 sequences are MNHEY and SMNVEV (reference sequence). Deletions cut 5 bases from V and 4 bases from J, with 15 bases between. This CDR3 has 15 residues. The DNA for the CDR3 is TGTGCCAGCAGTCCCGGGAGGCTCGGAAATCAGCCCCAGCATTTT. Encoded protein: CASSPGRLGNQPQHF.

The chain links TRBV7-2 to TRBJ2-1; 10 bases fit TRBD1. The CDR3 length is 15 residues. Germline CDR1 and CDR2: SGHTA and FQGNSA. Trimming removed 5 bases from V and 3 bases from J; junction bases left unmatched: 4. The CDR3 bases are TGTGCCAGCAGCATTTGGACAGGGGGCTACAATGAGCAGTTCTTC. Amino acid sequence: CASSIWTGGYNEQFF.

The chain combines TRBV7-2 with TRBJ1-6; D is undetermined. CDR1 is SGHTA and CDR2 is FQGNSA in the germline V gene. Trimming shortened V by 4 bases and J by 5 bases, and 12 bases separated the two germline ends. This CDR3 region has 15 residues. CDR3 in DNA: TGTGCCAGCAGCTCACGGGCGGGCCATAATTCACCCCTCCACTTT. It translates to CASSSRAGHNSPLHF.

This clonotype was recorded a few times. The rearrangement uses TRBV20-1 and TRBJ2-5, with unresolved D. V was trimmed by 3 bases and J by 4 bases, leaving 6 bases between them. Germline values: CDR1 DFQATT, CDR2 SNEGSKA (reference sequence). There are 11 residues in the CDR3. CDR3 DNA: TGCAGTGCTAGGCTAGGAGAGACCCAGTACTTC. Translating it yields CSARLGETQYF.

The chain combines TRBV7-2 with TRBJ1-1, with D maybe TRBD1 (6 bases). The CDR3 length is 14 residues. The germline CDR1 and CDR2 sequences are SGHTA and FQGNSA. Trimming removed 2 bases at V and 2 bases at J, with 9 bases between. The chain's CDR3 is CASSLQGPNTEAFF. The CDR3 DNA reads TGTGCCAGCAGCTTACAGGGGCCCAACACTGAAGCTTTCTTT.

The chain combines TRBV24-1 with TRBJ1-5, with 8 bases lining up with TRBD1. Trimming cost V 3 bases and J 11 bases; bases outside gene matches: 8. Germline V CDR1 and CDR2: KGHDR, SFDVKD. The CDR3 consists of 14 residues. CDR3 coding DNA: TGTGCCACCAGTGATACAGGGGGAAAAAGGACCCAGCATTTT. Protein: CATSDTGGKRTQHF.

This clonotype was seen a single time. The V and J genes are TRBV7-9 and TRBJ1-5; TRBD1 matches 10 bases. The CDR3 has 14 residues. Germline CDR1 reads SEHNR; CDR2 reads FQNEAQ (reference sequence). V shed 4 bases and J 6 bases; nucleotides not matched to a gene: 3. The CDR3 sequence is CASSSDRGTQPQHF. The CDR3 coding sequence is TGTGCCAGCAGCTCGGACAGGGGGACTCAGCCCCAGCATTTT. Filled out from reference TRBV7-9 and TRBJ1-5, the complete variable domain reads DTGVSQNPRHKITKRGQNVTFRCDPISEHNRLYWYRQTLGQGPEFLTYFQNEAQLEKSRLLSDRFSAERPKGSFSTLEIQRTEQGDSAMYLCASSSDRGTQPQHFGDGTRLSIL.

The chain couples TRBV7-8 to TRBJ1-2; 7 bases align to TRBD1. V was clipped by 5 bases and J by 4 bases; unmatched bases: 7. Germline CDR1 reads SGHVS; CDR2 reads FQNEAQ. The CDR3 consists of 14 residues. The chain's CDR3 is CASSGDSLSYGYTF. CDR3 coding DNA: TGTGCCAGCAGCGGGGACAGCCTATCCTATGGCTACACCTTC.

J is TRBJ1-1 and V is TRBV27, with TRBD1 identical over 8 bases. In germline, CDR1 is MNHEY, CDR2 SMNVEV (reference sequence). Germline trimming cut 6 bases from V and 2 bases from J; bases unmatched to any gene: 8. The length of the CDR3 is 15 residues. CDR3 in amino acids: CASRSQGAINTEAFF. The CDR3 nucleotides read TGTGCCAGCAGGTCGCAGGGGGCCATAAACACTGAAGCTTTCTTT.